This is a list of T cell receptor beta chains from one sample in a study of blood T cell repertoires in COVID-19. Data came from immunoSEQ multiplex PCR; TCRdb stores just in-frame clones and leaves some out. The profile shows 120,000 or so clones, approximately 90% of them singletons. Specimen: peripheral blood. These receptors all come from a woman older than 75 with acute or convalescent COVID-19. CDR3s include the opening cysteine and the closing phenylalanine or tryptophan.

TRBJ1-1	TRBV5-1	CASSWGQSNTEAFF
TRBJ2-1	TRBV5-1	CASSLEGQNEQFF
TRBJ2-1	TRBV28	CASSFGTRTNEQFF
TRBJ2-1	TRBV5-1	CASSKIAGGGYNEQFF
TRBJ1-2	TRBV19	CASTDRDNYGYTF
TRBJ1-1	TRBV28	CASTVGGKYTEAFF
TRBJ1-5	TRBV18	CASSPEHSNQPQHF
TRBJ1-1	TRBV29-1	CSVIQGGGEAFF
TRBJ1-2	TRBV2	CASAGWDYGYTF
TRBJ2-7	TRBV20-1	CSASSSGPSNEQYF
TRBJ2-7	TRBV27	CASSLTAGGPYEQYF
TRBJ2-3	TRBV2	CASSVPGADTQYF
TRBJ2-1	TRBV6-1	CASSDPLAGGKNEQFF
TRBJ2-5	TRBV19	CASSIATGGETQYF
TRBJ2-3	TRBV24-1	CATSDLGDRDADTQYF
TRBJ2-1	TRBV23-1	CASTSGTGPYNEQFF
TRBJ2-2	TRBV3-1/TRBV3-2	CASSQIRAWRWELFF
TRBJ2-5	TRBV3-1/TRBV3-2	CASSQLAGIKTQYF
TRBJ2-1	TRBV18	CASSPLQGSFF
TRBJ2-1	TRBV7-2	CASRMLAGGQQFF
TRBJ2-1	TRBV3-1/TRBV3-2	CASSQESGSSNEQFF
TRBJ2-5	TRBV3-1/TRBV3-2	CASRLLAGEETQYF
TRBJ1-5	TRBV24-1	CATSDFRGPQHF
TRBJ1-5	TRBV12-5	CASALGGDQPQHF
TRBJ1-2	TRBV28	CASSPMRENYGYTF
TRBJ1-2	TRBV28	CASSFQGNHGYTF
TRBJ1-6	TRBV28	CASSLRGSYNSPLHF
TRBJ1-1	TRBV5-1	CASSLGNPGGIEAFF
TRBJ2-3	TRBV6-1	CASSEWTGGRDTQYF
TRBJ2-1	TRBV4-1	CASSHLLAGNNEQFF
TRBJ2-1	TRBV5-1	CASSHGGLANINEQFF
TRBJ2-1	TRBV10-3	CAISELGRGYNEQFF
TRBJ1-2	TRBV5-4	CASSFDFDRGGGYTF
TRBJ2-5	TRBV7-2	CASSPELAGGRGTQYF
TRBJ1-5	TRBV7-9	CASSSGQGTRGYQPQHF
TRBJ1-5	TRBV24-1	CATSGAGQGNQPQHF
TRBJ2-5	TRBV11-2	CASSIRLAGQETQYF
TRBJ1-5	TRBV4-1	CASSQAGGQPQHF
TRBJ2-7	TRBV7-9	CASSFGGQYEQYF
TRBJ2-7	TRBV5-1	CASSLASGPTVKQYF
TRBJ1-2	TRBV5-4	CASSHRDRGFNYGYTF
TRBJ1-6	TRBV7-8	CASSLRGSYNSPLHF
TRBJ2-7	TRBV28	CASTPPGTEKQYF